This T cell receptor beta chain was documented in a study of blood T cell repertoires in COVID-19. Authors' analysis steps: Researchers report that nucleated cell counts were estimated from reference gene primer amplification. Only in-frame clones appear in the TCRdb table, and some are missing; sequencing was by immunoSEQ multiplex PCR. The V and J calls and the clone size are those of that table, but D and trimming were determined from the DNA. The table records over 120,000 clones, roughly 87% of them present only once. Germline V gene lookup returns CDR1 KGHDR and CDR2 SFDVKD. The CDR3 covers 13 residues. V lost 4 bases to trimming and J lost 7 bases, with 10 bases between them.

The gene calls are TRBV24-1 and TRBJ1-5, with D tentatively TRBD1 (5 bases). This receptor was identified in a woman in her fifties or sixties with acute or convalescent COVID-19. The sample consisted of peripheral blood. The CDR3 loop reads CATSEGAGQPQHF. The CDR3 nucleotides read TGTGCCACCAGTGAGGGTGCAGGGCAGCCCCAGCATTTT.